These 12 T cell receptor beta chains share one sample of origin, sequenced in a study of OX40 agonist ivuxolimab in advanced cancers. Some clones are missing from TCRdb's copy, which holds only in-frame ones; the method was immunoSEQ multiplex PCR. The sample has tens of thousands of clones, around 90% seen once. Sequenced material: CD4+ or CD8+ T cells sorted from blood, taken in a trial of the OX40 agonist ivuxolimab. The receptors shown here come from an adult with an advanced solid tumor such as melanoma, head and neck, liver or kidney cancer.

The chain employs TRBV7-9 and TRBJ2-7; D is possibly TRBD1 or TRBD2 (5 bases each). CDR3 length equals 14 residues. Germline-derived CDR1 and CDR2 are SEHNR and FQNEAQ (reference sequence). The V end was cut by 8 bases, the J end by 0 bases, with 14 bases between. The CDR3 sequence: CASQPGTVSYEQYF. DNA of the CDR3: TGTGCCAGCCAACCCGGGACCGTCTCCTACGAGCAGTACTTC.

The rearrangement links TRBV28 to TRBJ1-3; 7 positions match TRBD1. V was clipped by 7 bases and J by 0 bases; unmatched bases: 9. The CDR3 extends over 16 amino acids. From germline, CDR1 is MDHEN and CDR2 SYDVKM. The CDR3, as DNA: TGTGCCAGCACACCAGGGGGAGGGAACTCTGGAAACACCATATATTTT. It specifies CASTPGGGNSGNTIYF.

The chain links TRBV27 to TRBJ1-4; TRBD1 agrees at 11 bases. The CDR3 totals 16 residues. The junction had 3 bases not matched to a gene; V was cut back by 4 bases and J by 2 bases. Germline CDR1 is MNHEY and CDR2 is SMNVEV (reference sequence). The CDR3 DNA sequence: TGTGCCAGCAGTTGGGACAGGGGGTCGACTAATGAAAAACTGTTTTTT. Its translation: CASSWDRGSTNEKLFF.

The CDR3 nucleotides read TGCAGCGTTGAACGACCAGGCTATGGCTACACCTTC. It encodes CSVERPGYGYTF. The chain joins TRBV29-1 to TRBJ1-2; D not resolved. Germline-derived CDR1 and CDR2 are SQVTM and ANQGSEA. The CDR3 loop spans 12 amino acids. V lost 2 bases and J lost 4, with 8 bases in between.

The V and J genes are TRBV5-6 and TRBJ1-4; D possibly corresponds to TRBD1 (5 bases). The V gene lost 3 bases and the J gene lost 10 bases, with 19 bases spanning the gap. Germline assignment: CDR1 SGHDT and CDR2 YYEEEE. This CDR3 spans 15 amino acids. CDR3 bases: TGTGCCAGCAGCTCCCGGGGCGCTTATCCGGGAAAACTGTTTTTT. It codes for CASSSRGAYPGKLFF.

The rearrangement joins TRBV5-8 to TRBJ1-1; the D gene is possibly TRBD1 (5 bases). V lost 4 bases to trimming and J lost 7 bases, with 11 bases between them. Germline V gene data show CDR1 as SGHTS and CDR2 as YDEGEE. This CDR3 comprises 12 residues. CDR3: CASSTDSFEAFF. The CDR3 DNA sequence: TGTGCCAGCAGCACAGACAGCTTTGAAGCTTTCTTT.

The V gene is TRBV5-1, the J gene TRBJ2-5, with D maybe TRBD1 (5 bases). The V end was cut by 2 bases, the J end by 1 base, with 12 bases between. CDR3 size: 15 residues. Germline loops: CDR1 SGHRS, CDR2 YFSETQ. The CDR3 coding sequence is TGCGCCAGCAGCTTTGGACACCCGGGCCAAGAGACCCAGTACTTC. This codes for CASSFGHPGQETQYF. The variable domain in full, completed from reference TRBV5-1 and TRBJ2-5, reads KAGVTQTPRYLIKTRGQQVTLSCSPISGHRSVSWYQQTPGQGLQFLFEYFSETQRNKGNFPGRFSGRQFSNSRSEMNVSTLELGDSALYLCASSFGHPGQETQYFGPGTRLLVL.

The CDR3 sequence: CASGLGDSTGARGFF. The CDR3 nucleotides read TGTGCTAGTGGTTTGGGAGATTCTACAGGGGCTAGGGGGTTCTTC. V is TRBV12-5 and J is TRBJ2-1; 7 nucleotides line up with TRBD1. This CDR3 region has 15 residues. Germline lookup yields CDR1 LGHNT and CDR2 FRNRAP. J was trimmed by 15 bases and V by 1 base; bases with no gene match: 15.

This chain connects TRBV10-2 to TRBJ1-2; no reliable D call. The CDR3 is 14 amino acids. CDR1 WSHSY and CDR2 SAAADI come from the germline V gene. Deletions cut 6 bases from V and 8 bases from J, with 19 bases between. The CDR3 DNA reads as TGCGCCAGCAGCGCCGGGATCCGGGTGGGAGGCTACACCTTC. It yields the protein CASSAGIRVGGYTF.

The chain uses TRBV7-8 and TRBJ1-1, with 12 bases lining up with TRBD1. J was trimmed by 6 bases and V by 5 bases; bases with no gene match: 16. The CDR3 is 18 residues long. Germline lookup yields CDR1 SGHVS and CDR2 FQNEAQ. The CDR3 DNA follows: TGTGCCAGCAGCCTCCGATCCGGGACAGGGGGCGTTGGCGCTGAAGCTTTCTTT. Amino acid sequence: CASSLRSGTGGVGAEAFF. Full variable domain (rest looked up from reference TRBV7-8 and TRBJ1-1): GAGVSQSPRYKVAKRGQDVALRCDPISGHVSLFWYQQALGQGPEFLTYFQNEAQLDKSGLPSDRFFAERPEGSVSTLKIQRTQQEDSAVYLCASSLRSGTGGVGAEAFFGQGTRLTVV.

The rearrangement links TRBV19 to TRBJ2-1; 8 bases are a match to TRBD2. The CDR3 loop spans 15 amino acids. The trim removed 5 bases at V and 3 bases at J, leaving 6 bases unmatched. Germline-derived CDR1 and CDR2 are LNHDA and SQIVND (reference sequence). DNA of the CDR3: TGTGCCAGTAGTTTGGTGAGCGGGGGCTACAATGAGCAGTTCTTC. Translated, it gives CASSLVSGGYNEQFF.

Written as DNA, the CDR3 is TGTGCCAGCAGCCTCGGTCAGTTAGGGGACCAGAACACTGAAGCTTTCTTT. It codes for CASSLGQLGDQNTEAFF. The gene calls are TRBV5-4 and TRBJ1-1; D may be TRBD1 (5 bases). This CDR3 region has 17 residues. Trimming removed 4 bases from V and 1 base from J, with 20 bases in between. CDR1 is SGHNT and CDR2 is YYREEE in the germline V gene (reference sequence).